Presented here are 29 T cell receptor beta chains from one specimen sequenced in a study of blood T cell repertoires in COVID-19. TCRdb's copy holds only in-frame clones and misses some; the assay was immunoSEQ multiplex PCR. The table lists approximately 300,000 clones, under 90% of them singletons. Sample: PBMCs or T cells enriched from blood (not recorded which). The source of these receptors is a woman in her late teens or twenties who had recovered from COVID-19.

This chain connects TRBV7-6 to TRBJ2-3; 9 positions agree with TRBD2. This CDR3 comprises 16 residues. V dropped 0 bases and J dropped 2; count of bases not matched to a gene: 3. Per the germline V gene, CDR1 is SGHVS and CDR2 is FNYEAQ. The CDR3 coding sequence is TGTGCCAGCAGCTTAGCGCCTAGCGGGAACACAGATACGCAGTATTTT. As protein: CASSLAPSGNTDTQYF.

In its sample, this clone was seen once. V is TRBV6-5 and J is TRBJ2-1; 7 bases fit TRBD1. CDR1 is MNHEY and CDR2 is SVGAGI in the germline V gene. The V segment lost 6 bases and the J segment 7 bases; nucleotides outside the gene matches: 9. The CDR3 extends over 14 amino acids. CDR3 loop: CASSPRQGWNEQFF. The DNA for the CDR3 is TGTGCCAGCAGCCCCAGACAGGGTTGGAATGAGCAGTTCTTC.

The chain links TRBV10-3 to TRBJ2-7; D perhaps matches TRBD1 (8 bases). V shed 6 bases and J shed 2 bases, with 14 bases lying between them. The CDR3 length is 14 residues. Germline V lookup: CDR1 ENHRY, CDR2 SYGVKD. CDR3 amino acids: CAIRGGDRTYEQYF. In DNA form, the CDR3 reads TGTGCCATCAGGGGGGGGGACAGGACCTACGAGCAGTACTTC.

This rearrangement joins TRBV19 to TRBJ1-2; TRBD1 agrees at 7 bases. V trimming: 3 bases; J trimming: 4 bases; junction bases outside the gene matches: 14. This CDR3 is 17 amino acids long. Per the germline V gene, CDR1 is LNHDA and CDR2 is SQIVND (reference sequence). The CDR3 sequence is CASSMTVWGQLFYGYTF. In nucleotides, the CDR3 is TGTGCCAGTAGTATGACGGTCTGGGGACAGCTTTTCTATGGCTACACCTTC.

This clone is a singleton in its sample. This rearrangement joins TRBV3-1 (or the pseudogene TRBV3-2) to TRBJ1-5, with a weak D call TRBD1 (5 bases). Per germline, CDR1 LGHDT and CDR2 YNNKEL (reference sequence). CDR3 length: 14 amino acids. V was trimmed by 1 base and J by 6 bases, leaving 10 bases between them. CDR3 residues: CASSQGGGAQPQHF. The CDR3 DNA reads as TGTGCCAGCAGCCAAGGTGGTGGGGCTCAGCCCCAGCATTTT.

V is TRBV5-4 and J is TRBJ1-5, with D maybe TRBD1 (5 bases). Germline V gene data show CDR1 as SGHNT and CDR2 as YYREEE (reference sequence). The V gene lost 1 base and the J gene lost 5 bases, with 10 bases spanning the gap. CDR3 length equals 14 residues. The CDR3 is CASSLWGDHQPQHF. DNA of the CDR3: TGTGCCAGCAGCTTGTGGGGGGATCATCAGCCCCAGCATTTT.

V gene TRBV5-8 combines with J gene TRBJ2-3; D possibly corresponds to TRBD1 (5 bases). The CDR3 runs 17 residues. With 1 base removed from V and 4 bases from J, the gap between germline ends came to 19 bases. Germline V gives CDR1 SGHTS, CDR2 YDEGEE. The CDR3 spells CASSLLGQSIGADTQYF. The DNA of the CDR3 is TGTGCCAGCAGCTTGTTAGGGCAGTCGATAGGGGCAGATACGCAGTATTTT.

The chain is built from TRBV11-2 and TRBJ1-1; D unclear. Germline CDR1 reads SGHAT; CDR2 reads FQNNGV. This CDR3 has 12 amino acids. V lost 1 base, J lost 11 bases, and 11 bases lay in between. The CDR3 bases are TGTGCCAGCAGCTTAGCAGGATCACCGGCTTTCTTT. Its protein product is CASSLAGSPAFF.

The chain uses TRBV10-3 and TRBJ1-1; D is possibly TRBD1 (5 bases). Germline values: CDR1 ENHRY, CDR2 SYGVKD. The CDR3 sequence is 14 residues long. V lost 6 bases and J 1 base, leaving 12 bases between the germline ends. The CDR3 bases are TGTGCCATCAGCCTAGGACACTCGAACACTGAAGCTTTCTTT. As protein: CAISLGHSNTEAFF.

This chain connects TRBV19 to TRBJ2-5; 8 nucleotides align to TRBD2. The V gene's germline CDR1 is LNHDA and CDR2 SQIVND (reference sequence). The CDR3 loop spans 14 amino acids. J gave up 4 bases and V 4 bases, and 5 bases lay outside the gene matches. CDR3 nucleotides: TGTGCCAGTAGTAAGGGGACTAGGATAGAGACCCAGTACTTC. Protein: CASSKGTRIETQYF.

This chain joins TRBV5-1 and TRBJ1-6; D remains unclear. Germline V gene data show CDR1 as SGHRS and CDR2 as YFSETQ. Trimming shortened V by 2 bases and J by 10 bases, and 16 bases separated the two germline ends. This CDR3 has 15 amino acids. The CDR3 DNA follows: TGCGCCAGCAGCTTCTCTCTACACATCGGGTCACCCCTCCACTTT. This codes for CASSFSLHIGSPLHF.

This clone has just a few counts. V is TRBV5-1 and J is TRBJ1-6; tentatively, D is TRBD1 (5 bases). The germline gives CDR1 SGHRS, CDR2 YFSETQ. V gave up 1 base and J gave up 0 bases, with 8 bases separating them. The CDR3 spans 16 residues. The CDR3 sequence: CASSLSTGSYNSPLHF. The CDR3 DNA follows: TGCGCCAGCAGCTTGAGCACAGGCTCCTATAATTCACCCCTCCACTTT.

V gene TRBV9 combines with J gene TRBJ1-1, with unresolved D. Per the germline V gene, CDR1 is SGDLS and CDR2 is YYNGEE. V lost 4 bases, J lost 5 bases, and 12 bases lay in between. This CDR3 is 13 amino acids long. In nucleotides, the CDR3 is TGTGCCAGCAGCCCCTCAGGTCGGACTGAAGCTTTCTTT. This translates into CASSPSGRTEAFF. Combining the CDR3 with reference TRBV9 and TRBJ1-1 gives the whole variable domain DSGVTQTPKHLITATGQRVTLRCSPRSGDLSVYWYQQSLDQGLQFLIQYYNGEERAKGNILERFSAQQFPDLHSELNLSSLELGDSALYFCASSPSGRTEAFFGQGTRLTVV.

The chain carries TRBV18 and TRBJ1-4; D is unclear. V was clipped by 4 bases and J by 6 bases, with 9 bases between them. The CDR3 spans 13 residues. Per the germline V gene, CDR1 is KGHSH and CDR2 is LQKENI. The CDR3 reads CASSRGFDEKLFF. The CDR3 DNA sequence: TGTGCCAGCTCACGAGGGTTTGATGAAAAACTGTTTTTT.

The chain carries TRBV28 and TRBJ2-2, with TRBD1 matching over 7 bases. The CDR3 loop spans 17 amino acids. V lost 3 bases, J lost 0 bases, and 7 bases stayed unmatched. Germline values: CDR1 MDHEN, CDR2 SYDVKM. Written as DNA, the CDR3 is TGTGCCAGCAGTTTTTCCTCCGGGACAGCGAACACCGGGGAGCTGTTTTTT. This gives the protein CASSFSSGTANTGELFF.

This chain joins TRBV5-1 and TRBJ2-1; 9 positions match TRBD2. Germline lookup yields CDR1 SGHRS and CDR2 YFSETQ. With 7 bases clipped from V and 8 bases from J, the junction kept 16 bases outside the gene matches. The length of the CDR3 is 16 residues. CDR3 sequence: CASRVGLSGGTYEQFF. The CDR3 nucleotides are TGCGCCAGCCGCGTAGGGTTGAGCGGGGGGACGTATGAGCAGTTCTTC.

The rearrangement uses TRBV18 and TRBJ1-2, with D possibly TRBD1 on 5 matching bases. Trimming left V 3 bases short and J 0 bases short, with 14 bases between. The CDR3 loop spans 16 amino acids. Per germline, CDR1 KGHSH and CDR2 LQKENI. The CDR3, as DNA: TGTGCCAGCTCACCCCCCCGGGGGGAGGCTAACTATGGCTACACCTTC. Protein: CASSPPRGEANYGYTF. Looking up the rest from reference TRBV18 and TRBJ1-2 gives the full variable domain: NAGVMQNPRHLVRRRGQEARLRCSPMKGHSHVYWYRQLPEEGLKFMVYLQKENIIDESGMPKERFSAEFPKEGPSILRIQQVVRGDSAAYFCASSPPRGEANYGYTFGSGTRLTVV.

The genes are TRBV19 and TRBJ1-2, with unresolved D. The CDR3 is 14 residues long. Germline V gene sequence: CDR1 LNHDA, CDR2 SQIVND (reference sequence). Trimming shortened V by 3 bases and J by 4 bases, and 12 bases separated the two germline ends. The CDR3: CASSITGDSYGYTF. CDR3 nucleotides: TGTGCCAGTAGTATTACCGGAGATTCCTATGGCTACACCTTC.

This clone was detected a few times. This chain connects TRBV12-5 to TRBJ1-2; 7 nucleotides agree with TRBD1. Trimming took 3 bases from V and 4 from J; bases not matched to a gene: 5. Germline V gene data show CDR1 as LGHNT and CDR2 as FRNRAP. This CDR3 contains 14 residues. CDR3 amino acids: CASGFRDSFYGYTF. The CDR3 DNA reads TGTGCTAGTGGTTTCCGGGACAGCTTCTATGGCTACACCTTC.

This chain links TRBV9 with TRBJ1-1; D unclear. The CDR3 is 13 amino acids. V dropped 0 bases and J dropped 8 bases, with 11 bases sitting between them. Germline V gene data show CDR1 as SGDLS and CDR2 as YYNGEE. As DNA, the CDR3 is TGTGCCAGCAGCGTAGGGAACAGCCCGGAAGCTTTCTTT. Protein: CASSVGNSPEAFF.

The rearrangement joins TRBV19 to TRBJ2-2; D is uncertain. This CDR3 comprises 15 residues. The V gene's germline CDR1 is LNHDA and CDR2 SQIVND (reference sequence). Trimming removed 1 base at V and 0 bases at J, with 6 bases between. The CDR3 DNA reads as TGTGCCAGTAGTATAGTCCCCGCGAACACCGGGGAGCTGTTTTTT. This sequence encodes CASSIVPANTGELFF.

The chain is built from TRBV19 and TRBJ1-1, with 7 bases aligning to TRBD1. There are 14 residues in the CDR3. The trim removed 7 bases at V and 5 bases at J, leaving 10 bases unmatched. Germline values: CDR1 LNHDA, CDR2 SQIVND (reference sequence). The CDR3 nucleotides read TGTGCCAGTAACAAGAGGGGGCTGGGAACTGAAGCTTTCTTT. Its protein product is CASNKRGLGTEAFF. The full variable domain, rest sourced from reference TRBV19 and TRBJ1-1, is DGGITQSPKYLFRKEGQNVTLSCEQNLNHDAMYWYRQDPGQGLRLIYYSQIVNDFQKGDIAEGYSVSREKKESFPLTVTSAQKNPTAFYLCASNKRGLGTEAFFGQGTRLTVV.

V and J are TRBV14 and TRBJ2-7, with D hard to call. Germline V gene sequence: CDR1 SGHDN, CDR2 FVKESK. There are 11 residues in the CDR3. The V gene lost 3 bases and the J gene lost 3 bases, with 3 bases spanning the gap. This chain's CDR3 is CASSHGYEQYF. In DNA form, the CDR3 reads TGTGCCAGCAGCCACGGCTACGAGCAGTACTTC.

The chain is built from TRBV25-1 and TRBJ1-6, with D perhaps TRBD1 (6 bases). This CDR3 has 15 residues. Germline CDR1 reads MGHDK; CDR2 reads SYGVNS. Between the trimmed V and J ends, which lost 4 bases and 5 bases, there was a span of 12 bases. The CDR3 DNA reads TGTGCCAGCAGTGCCTGGGGGCAGGATAATTCACCCCTCCACTTT. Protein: CASSAWGQDNSPLHF.

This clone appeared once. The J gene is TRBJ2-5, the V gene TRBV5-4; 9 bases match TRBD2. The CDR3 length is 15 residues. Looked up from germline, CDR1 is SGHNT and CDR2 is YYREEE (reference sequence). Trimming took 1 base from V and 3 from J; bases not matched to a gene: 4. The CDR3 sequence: CASSLRLAGKETQYF. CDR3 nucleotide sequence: TGTGCCAGCAGCTTGAGGCTAGCGGGGAAAGAGACCCAGTACTTC. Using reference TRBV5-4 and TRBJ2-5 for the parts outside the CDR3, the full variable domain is ETGVTQSPTHLIKTRGQQVTLRCSSQSGHNTVSWYQQALGQGPQFIFQYYREEENGRGNFPPRFSGLQFPNYSSELNVNALELDDSALYLCASSLRLAGKETQYFGPGTRLLVL.

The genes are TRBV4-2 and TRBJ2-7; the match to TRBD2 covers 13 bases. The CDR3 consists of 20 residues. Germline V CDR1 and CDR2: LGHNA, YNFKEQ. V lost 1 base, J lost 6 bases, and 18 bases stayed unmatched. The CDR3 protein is CASSQVVRTSGGRVSREQYF. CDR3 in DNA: TGTGCCAGCAGCCAAGTGGTAAGGACTAGCGGGGGCCGGGTCTCTCGCGAGCAGTACTTC.

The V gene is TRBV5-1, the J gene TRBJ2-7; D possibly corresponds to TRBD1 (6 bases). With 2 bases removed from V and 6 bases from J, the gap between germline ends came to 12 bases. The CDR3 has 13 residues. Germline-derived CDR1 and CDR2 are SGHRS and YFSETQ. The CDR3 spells CASSFNTGFEQYF. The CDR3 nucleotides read TGCGCCAGCAGCTTCAATACAGGGTTCGAGCAGTACTTC.

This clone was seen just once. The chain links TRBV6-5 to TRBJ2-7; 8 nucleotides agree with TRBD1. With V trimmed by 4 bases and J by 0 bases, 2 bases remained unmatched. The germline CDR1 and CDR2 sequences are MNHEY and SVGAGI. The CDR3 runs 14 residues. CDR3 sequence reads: CASSLDRDSYEQYF. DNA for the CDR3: TGTGCCAGCAGTTTGGACAGGGACTCCTACGAGCAGTACTTC.

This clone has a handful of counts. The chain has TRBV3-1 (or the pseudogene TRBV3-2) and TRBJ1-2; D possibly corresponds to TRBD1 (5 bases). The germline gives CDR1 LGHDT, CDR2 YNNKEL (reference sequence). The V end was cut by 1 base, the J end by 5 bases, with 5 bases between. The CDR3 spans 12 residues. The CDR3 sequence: CASSQAGYGYTF. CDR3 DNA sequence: TGTGCCAGCAGCCAAGCAGGGTATGGCTACACCTTC.